This T cell receptor (beta chain) was recorded in a study of T cell changes during pregnancy in multiple sclerosis. Profiling relied on immunoSEQ multiplex PCR, and the TCRdb table lists in-frame clones only, not all of them. The table lists tens of thousands of clones, over 75% of them singletons, with roughly 4% in the top ten. Germline V gene lookup returns CDR1 SQVTM and CDR2 ANQGSEA. This CDR3 comprises 15 residues. V was shortened by 0 bases and J by 1 base, with 10 bases between the two germline ends. The receptor's source is a female donor with multiple sclerosis, enrolled in a pregnancy study. The starting material was CD8+ T cells from peripheral blood mononuclear cells, obtained in the second trimester of pregnancy. The rearrangement joins TRBV29-1 to TRBJ1-5, with D perhaps TRBD1 (5 bases). The CDR3 reads CSVEENGASNQPQHF. The CDR3 coding sequence is TGCAGCGTTGAAGAGAATGGGGCGAGCAATCAGCCCCAGCATTTT.